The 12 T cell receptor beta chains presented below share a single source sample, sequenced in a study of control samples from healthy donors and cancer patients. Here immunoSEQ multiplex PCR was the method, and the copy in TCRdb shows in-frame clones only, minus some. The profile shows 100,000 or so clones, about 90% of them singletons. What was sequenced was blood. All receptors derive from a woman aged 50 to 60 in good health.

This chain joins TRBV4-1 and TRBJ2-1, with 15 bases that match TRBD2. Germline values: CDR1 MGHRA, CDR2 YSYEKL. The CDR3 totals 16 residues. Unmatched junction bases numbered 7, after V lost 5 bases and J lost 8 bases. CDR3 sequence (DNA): TGCGCCAGCAGCGGACGGGGACTAGCGGGGGGCCATGAGCAGTTCTTC. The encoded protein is CASSGRGLAGGHEQFF.

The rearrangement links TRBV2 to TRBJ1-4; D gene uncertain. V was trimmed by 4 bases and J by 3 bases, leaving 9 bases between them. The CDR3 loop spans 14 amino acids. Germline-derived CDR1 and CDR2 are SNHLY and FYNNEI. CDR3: CASSARGSNEKLFF. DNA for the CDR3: TGTGCCAGCAGTGCAAGAGGGTCTAATGAAAAACTGTTTTTT.

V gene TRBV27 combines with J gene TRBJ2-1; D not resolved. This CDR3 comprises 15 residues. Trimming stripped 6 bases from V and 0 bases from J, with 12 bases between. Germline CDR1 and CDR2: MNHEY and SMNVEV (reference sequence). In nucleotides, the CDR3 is TGTGCCAGCAGAACCACGACCCCCTCCTACAATGAGCAGTTCTTC. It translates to CASRTTTPSYNEQFF.

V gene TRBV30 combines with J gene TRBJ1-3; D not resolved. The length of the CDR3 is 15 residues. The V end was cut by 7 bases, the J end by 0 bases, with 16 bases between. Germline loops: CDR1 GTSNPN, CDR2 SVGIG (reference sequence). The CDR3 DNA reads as TGTGCCTTAGACTCGATTCCTTTCTCTGGAAACACCATATATTTT. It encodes CALDSIPFSGNTIYF. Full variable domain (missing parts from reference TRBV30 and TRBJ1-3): SQTIHQWPATLVQPVGSPLSLECTVEGTSNPNLYWYRQAAGRGLQLLFYSVGIGQISSEVPQNLSASRPQDRQFILSSKKLLLSDSGFYLCALDSIPFSGNTIYFGEGSWLTVV.

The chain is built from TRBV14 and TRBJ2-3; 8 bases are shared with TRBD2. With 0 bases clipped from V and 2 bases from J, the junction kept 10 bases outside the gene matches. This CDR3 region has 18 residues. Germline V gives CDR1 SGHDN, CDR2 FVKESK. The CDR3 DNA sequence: TGTGCCAGCAGCCAAGATCGGGGGGGGCTCCATCTCACAGATACGCAGTATTTT. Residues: CASSQDRGGLHLTDTQYF.

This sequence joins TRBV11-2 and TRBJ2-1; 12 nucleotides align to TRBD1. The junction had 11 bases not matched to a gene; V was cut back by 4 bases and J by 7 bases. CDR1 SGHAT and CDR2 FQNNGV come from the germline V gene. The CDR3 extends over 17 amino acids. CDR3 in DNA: TGTGCCAGCAGCTCACTCCGGGACAGGGGGCGAAGGAATGAGCAGTTCTTC. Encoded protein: CASSSLRDRGRRNEQFF.

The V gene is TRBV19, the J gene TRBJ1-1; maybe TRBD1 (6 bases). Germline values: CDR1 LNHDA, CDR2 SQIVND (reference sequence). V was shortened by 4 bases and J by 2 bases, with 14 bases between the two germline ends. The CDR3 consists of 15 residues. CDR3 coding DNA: TGTGCCAGTAGTACTTACAGGGTTGGAAACACTGAAGCTTTCTTT. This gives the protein CASSTYRVGNTEAFF. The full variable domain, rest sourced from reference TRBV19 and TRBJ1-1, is DGGITQSPKYLFRKEGQNVTLSCEQNLNHDAMYWYRQDPGQGLRLIYYSQIVNDFQKGDIAEGYSVSREKKESFPLTVTSAQKNPTAFYLCASSTYRVGNTEAFFGQGTRLTVV.

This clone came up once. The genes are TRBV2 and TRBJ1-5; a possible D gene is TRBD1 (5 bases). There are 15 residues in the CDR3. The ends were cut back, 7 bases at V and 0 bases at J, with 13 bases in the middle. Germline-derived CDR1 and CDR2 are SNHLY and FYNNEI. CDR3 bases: TGTGCCAGCACCTTTGGACACTATAGCAATCAGCCCCAGCATTTT. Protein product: CASTFGHYSNQPQHF.

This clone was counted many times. The CDR3 is CASSLVTEERNTIYF. The CDR3 coding sequence is TGTGCCAGCAGCTTAGTGACAGAGGAAAGAAACACCATATATTTT. This chain connects TRBV13 to TRBJ1-3; maybe TRBD1 (5 bases). The germline V gene encodes CDR1 PRHDT and CDR2 FYEKMQ (reference sequence). This CDR3 comprises 15 residues. Trimming left V 1 base short and J 5 bases short, with 12 bases between.

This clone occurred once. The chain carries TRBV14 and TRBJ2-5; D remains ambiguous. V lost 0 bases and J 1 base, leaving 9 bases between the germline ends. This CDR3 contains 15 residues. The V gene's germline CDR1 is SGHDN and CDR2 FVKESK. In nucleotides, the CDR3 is TGTGCCAGCAGCCAAGATTGGGCCCCCCAAGAGACCCAGTACTTC. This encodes CASSQDWAPQETQYF.

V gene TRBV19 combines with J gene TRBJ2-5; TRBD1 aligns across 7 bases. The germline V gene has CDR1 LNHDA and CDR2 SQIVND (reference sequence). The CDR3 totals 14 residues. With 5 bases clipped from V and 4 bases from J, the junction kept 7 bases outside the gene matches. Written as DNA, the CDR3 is TGTGCCAGTAGTCTAAACAGGGGACCAGAGACCCAGTACTTC. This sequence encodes CASSLNRGPETQYF. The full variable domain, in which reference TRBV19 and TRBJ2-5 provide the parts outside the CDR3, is DGGITQSPKYLFRKEGQNVTLSCEQNLNHDAMYWYRQDPGQGLRLIYYSQIVNDFQKGDIAEGYSVSREKKESFPLTVTSAQKNPTAFYLCASSLNRGPETQYFGPGTRLLVL.

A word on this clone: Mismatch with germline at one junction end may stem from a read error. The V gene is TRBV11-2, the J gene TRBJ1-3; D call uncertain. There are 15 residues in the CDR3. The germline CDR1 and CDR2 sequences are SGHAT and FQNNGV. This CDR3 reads CASNLQPDKRNTIYF. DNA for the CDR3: TGTGCCAGCAACTTACAGCCCGATAAAAGAAACACCATATATTTT.